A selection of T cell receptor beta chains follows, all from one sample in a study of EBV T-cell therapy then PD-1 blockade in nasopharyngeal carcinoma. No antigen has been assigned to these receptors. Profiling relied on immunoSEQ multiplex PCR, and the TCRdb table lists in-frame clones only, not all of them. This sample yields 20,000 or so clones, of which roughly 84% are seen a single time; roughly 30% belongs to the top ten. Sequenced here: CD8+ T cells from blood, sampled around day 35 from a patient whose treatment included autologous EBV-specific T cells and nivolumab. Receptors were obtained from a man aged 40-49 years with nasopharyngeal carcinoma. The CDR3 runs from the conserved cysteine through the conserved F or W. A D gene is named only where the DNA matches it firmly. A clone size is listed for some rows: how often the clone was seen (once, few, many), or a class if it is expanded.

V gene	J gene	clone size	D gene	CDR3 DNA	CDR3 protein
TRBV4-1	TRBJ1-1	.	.	TGCGCCAGCAGCCATCCTCGTCGGACTGAAGCTTTCTTT	CASSHPRRTEAFF
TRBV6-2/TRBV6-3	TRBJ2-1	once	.	TGTGCCAGCAGCCACATGGCGGGGGCCTCCGACTCGTTCTCCTACAATGAGCAGTTCTTC	CASSHMAGASDSFSYNEQFF
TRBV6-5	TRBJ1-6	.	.	TGTGCCAGCAGTCCGGGAGGGGGGAATTCACCCCTCCACTTT	CASSPGGGNSPLHF
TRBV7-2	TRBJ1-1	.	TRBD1	TGTGCCAGCAGCTCGGGACAGCTTGGTCACACTGAAGCTTTCTTT	CASSSGQLGHTEAFF
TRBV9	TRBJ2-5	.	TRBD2	TGTGCCTCCGGGGGGTTAGGGACCCAGTACTTC	CASGGLGTQYF
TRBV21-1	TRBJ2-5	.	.	TGTGCCAGCAGCAAAGGGCCCCCCCCTCCCCTAGCGGGGGATTACCAAGAGACCCAGTACTTC	CASSKGPPPPLAGDYQETQYF
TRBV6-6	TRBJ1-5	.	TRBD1	TGTGCCAGCAGTTACCTCGGGACAGTTAACAATCAGCCCCAGCATTTT	CASSYLGTVNNQPQHF
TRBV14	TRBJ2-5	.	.	TGTGCCAGCAGCCACCTAGGGGCAGGCGTCCTCCAAGAGACCCAGTACTTC	CASSHLGAGVLQETQYF
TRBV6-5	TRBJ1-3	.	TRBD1	TGTGCCAGCAGACCCTACACGACAGGGCGAAACACCATATATTTT	CASRPYTTGRNTIYF
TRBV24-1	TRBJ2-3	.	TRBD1	TGTGCCACCAGTGATCCGGACAGGGACGGCACAGATACGCAGTATTTT	CATSDPDRDGTDTQYF
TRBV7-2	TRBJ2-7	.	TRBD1	TGTGCCAGCAGCTTATCGGGACAGGGGTGGTACGAGCAGTACTTC	CASSLSGQGWYEQYF
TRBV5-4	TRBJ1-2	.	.	TGTGCCAGCAGCTTGACGGGGAGCTATGGCTACACCTTC	CASSLTGSYGYTF
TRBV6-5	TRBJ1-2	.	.	TGTGCCAGCACCTTAACGGCAGGGGATTATGGCTACACCTTC	CASTLTAGDYGYTF
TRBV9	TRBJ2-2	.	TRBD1	TGTGCCAGCAGCGTCAGTCCACAGGGGATAACCGGGGAGCTGTTTTTT	CASSVSPQGITGELFF
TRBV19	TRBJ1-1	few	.	TGTGCCAGTAGTATAGAGGGGGGCACTGAAGCTTTCTTT	CASSIEGGTEAFF
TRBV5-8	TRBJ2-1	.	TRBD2	TGTGCCAGCAGCTCGGGGGGGACTAGCGGGGATGAGCAGTTCTTC	CASSSGGTSGDEQFF
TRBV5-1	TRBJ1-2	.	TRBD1	TGCGCCAGCAGCTTGTTGGACAGGGTGAGCGGCTACACCTTC	CASSLLDRVSGYTF
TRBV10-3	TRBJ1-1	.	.	TGTGCCATCAGTGCACCGGAGACAGGAAAGGTAAGGAACACTGAAGCTTTCTTT	CAISAPETGKVRNTEAFF
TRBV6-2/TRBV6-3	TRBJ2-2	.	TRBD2	TGTGCCAGCAGTTACTCGGGACTAGCCCCTTACCGCACCGGGGAGCTGTTTTTT	CASSYSGLAPYRTGELFF
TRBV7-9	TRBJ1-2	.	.	TGTGCCAGCAGCTACACAGGTGGCTACACCTTC	CASSYTGGYTF
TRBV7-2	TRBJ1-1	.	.	TGTGCCAGCAGCTCTGACCGTTCCACTAAGTCGGGGAGTGGGGCTGAAGCTTTCTTT	CASSSDRSTKSGSGAEAFF
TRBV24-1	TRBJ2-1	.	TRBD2	TGTGCCACCAGTGACTCCGGACTAGCGGGGGCAGCCTACAATGAGCAGTTCTTC	CATSDSGLAGAAYNEQFF
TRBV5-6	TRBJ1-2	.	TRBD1	TGTGCCAGCAGCTTGGGACAGGGAAATAACTATGGCTACACCTTC	CASSLGQGNNYGYTF
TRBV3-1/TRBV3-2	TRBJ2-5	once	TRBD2	TGTGCCAGCAGCCAGGGATTCCTGGGCGGGGGGGCCAAAGAGACCCAGTACTTC	CASSQGFLGGGAKETQYF
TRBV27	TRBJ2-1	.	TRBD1	TGTGCCAGCAGACAGGGGTACAATGAGCAGTTCTTC	CASRQGYNEQFF
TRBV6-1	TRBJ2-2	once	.	TGTGCCAGCAGTGAGAGACAGGTCCACACCGGGGAGCTGTTTTTT	CASSERQVHTGELFF
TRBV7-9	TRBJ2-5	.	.	TGTGCCAGCAGCTTAGAGAACCAAGAGACCCAGTACTTC	CASSLENQETQYF
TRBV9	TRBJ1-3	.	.	TGTGCCAGCAGCCCTTCGCCGGGAAACACCATATATTTT	CASSPSPGNTIYF
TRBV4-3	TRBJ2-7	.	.	TGCGCCAGCAGCCAAGATGGGGGATACGAGCAGTACTTC	CASSQDGGYEQYF
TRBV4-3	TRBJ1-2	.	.	TGCGCCAGCAGCCCAGGCAGAGTTTTTGGCTACACCTTC	CASSPGRVFGYTF
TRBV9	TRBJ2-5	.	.	TGTGCCAGCAGCTCACCGTATGGAGGGGGGACCCAGTACTTC	CASSSPYGGGTQYF
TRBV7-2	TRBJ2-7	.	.	TGTGCCAGCAGCTTATCACGAGGCAGGGGTAACAACGAGCAGTACTTC	CASSLSRGRGNNEQYF
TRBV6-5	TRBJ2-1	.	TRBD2	TGTGCCAGCAGTCTAAAAGCGGGGTTCGATGTTGAGCAGTTCTTC	CASSLKAGFDVEQFF
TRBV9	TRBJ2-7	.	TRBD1	TGTGCCAGCAGCGAGGCCGGGACAGGGACCTACGAGCAGTACTTC	CASSEAGTGTYEQYF
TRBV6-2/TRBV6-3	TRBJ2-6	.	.	TGTGCCAGCAGTTACTTTCACTCTGGGGCCAACGTCCTGACTTTC	CASSYFHSGANVLTF
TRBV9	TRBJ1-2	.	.	TGTGCCAGCAGCGTAGCCCAGGCGATTAACTATGGCTACACCTTC	CASSVAQAINYGYTF
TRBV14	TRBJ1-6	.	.	TGTGCCAGCAGCCAAGAAGGGGTAAATTCACCCCTCCACTTT	CASSQEGVNSPLHF